This record looks at one T cell receptor (beta chain) sequence and its context. Its specificity is unknown. This sample is part of a study of PD-L1 blockade in urothelial cancer. Study results and caveats: Pretreatment TCR clonality in blood, when below the median, was predictive of better survival.

Trimming removed 1 base from V and 7 bases from J, with 11 bases in between. The CDR3 totals 13 residues. From germline, CDR1 is SGHAT and CDR2 FQDESV (reference sequence). The table came from immunoSEQ multiplex PCR; TCRdb's copy has only in-frame clones and leaves some out. This sample has 45,000 or so clones, with about four fifths found just once. Patients had urothelial carcinoma that was locally advanced or metastatic. The input for sequencing was PBMCs, taken around atezolizumab (anti-PD-L1) treatment. The rearrangement uses TRBV11-1 and TRBJ2-7; D unresolved. The sequence came from a man between 65 and 80 years old with urothelial cancer. CDR3 nucleotides: TGTGCCAGCAGCTTAGAAGAAAAACAGGAGCAGTACTTC. Translation gives CASSLEEKQEQYF.